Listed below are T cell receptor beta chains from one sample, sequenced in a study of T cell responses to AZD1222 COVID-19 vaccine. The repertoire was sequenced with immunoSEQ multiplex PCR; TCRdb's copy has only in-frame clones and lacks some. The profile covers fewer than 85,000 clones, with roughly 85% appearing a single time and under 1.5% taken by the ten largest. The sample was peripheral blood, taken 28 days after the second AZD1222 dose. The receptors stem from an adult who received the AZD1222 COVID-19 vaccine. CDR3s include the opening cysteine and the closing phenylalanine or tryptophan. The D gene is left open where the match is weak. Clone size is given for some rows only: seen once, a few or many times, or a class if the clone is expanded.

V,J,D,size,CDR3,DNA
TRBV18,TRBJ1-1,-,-,CASSPSANMNTEAFF,TGTGCCAGCTCACCGTCGGCAAACATGAACACTGAAGCTTTCTTT
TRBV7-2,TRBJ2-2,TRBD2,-,CASSLASGSYTGELFF,TGTGCCAGCAGCTTAGCTAGCGGGAGTTACACCGGGGAGCTGTTTTTT
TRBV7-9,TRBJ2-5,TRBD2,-,CASSSTSGSETQYF,TGTGCCAGCAGCTCCACTAGCGGTTCGGAGACCCAGTACTTC
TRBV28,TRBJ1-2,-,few,CASTETGPNYGYTF,TGTGCCAGCACCGAGACAGGACCTAACTATGGCTACACCTTC
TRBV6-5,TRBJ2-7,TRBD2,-,CASRRGGSYEQYF,TGTGCCAGCAGGCGGGGGGGCTCCTACGAGCAGTACTTC
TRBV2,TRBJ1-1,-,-,CASSEARTGTTEAFF,TGTGCCAGCAGTGAAGCCCGGACCGGGACTACTGAAGCTTTCTTT
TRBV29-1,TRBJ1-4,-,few,CSVQYAGREKLFF,TGCAGCGTTCAATATGCAGGAAGAGAAAAACTGTTTTTT
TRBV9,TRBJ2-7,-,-,CASSVADSYEQYF,TGTGCCAGCAGCGTTGCGGACTCCTACGAGCAGTACTTC
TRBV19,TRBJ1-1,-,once,CASSRRENTEAFF,TGTGCCAGTAGTAGGCGGGAGAACACTGAAGCTTTCTTT
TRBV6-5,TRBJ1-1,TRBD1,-,CASSSGQGVGAFF,TGTGCCAGCTCATCCGGACAGGGGGTTGGAGCTTTCTTT
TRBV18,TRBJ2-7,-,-,CASFPGTVSYEQYF,TGTGCCAGCTTTCCCGGGACGGTAAGCTACGAGCAGTACTTC
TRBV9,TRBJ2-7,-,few,CASSVVTGGEQYF,TGTGCCAGCAGCGTAGTAACTGGGGGCGAGCAGTACTTC
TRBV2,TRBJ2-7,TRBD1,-,CASSEGDSFSYEQYF,TGTGCCAGCAGTGAAGGGGACAGTTTCTCCTACGAGCAGTACTTC
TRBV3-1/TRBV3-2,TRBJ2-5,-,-,CASGGPRQGGTQYF,TGTGCCAGCGGGGGCCCTAGACAGGGAGGCACCCAGTACTTC
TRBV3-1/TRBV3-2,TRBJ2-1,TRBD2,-,CASSQRTSGRIFEQFF,TGTGCCAGCAGCCAGAGGACTAGCGGGAGGATCTTTGAGCAGTTCTTC
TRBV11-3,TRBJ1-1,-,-,CASSHSRNTEAFF,TGTGCCAGCAGCCATAGCAGGAACACTGAAGCTTTCTTT
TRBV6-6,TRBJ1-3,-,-,CASSTAAGRTGNTIYF,TGTGCCAGCAGTACGGCCGCAGGGAGGACTGGAAACACCATATATTTT
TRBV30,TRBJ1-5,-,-,CAWSEHATGPQHF,TGTGCCTGGAGTGAACACGCTACAGGGCCCCAGCATTTT
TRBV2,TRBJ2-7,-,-,CASAAQGRDSEQYF,TGTGCCAGCGCCGCTCAGGGTCGAGACTCCGAGCAGTACTTC
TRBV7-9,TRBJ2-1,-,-,CASSLPPVWDEQFF,TGTGCCAGCAGCCTCCCGCCGGTTTGGGATGAGCAGTTCTTC
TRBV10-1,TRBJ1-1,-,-,CASSEGLNTEAFF,TGCGCCAGCAGTGAAGGCTTGAACACTGAAGCTTTCTTT
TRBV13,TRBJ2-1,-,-,CASSFSAGINEQFF,TGTGCCAGCAGCTTCTCCGCGGGTATCAATGAGCAGTTCTTC
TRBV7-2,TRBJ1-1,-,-,CASSLVPGGDTEAFF,TGTGCCAGCAGCTTAGTACCCGGGGGCGACACTGAAGCTTTCTTT
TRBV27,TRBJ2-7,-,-,CASSLKRSYEQYF,TGTGCCAGCAGTTTAAAGAGGTCCTACGAGCAGTACTTC
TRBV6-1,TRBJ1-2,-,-,CASSEADITNYGYTF,TGTGCCAGCAGTGAAGCGGACATTACTAACTATGGCTACACCTTC
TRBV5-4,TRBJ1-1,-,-,CASSSMTAGNTEAFF,TGTGCCAGCAGCTCTATGACAGCAGGAAACACTGAAGCTTTCTTT
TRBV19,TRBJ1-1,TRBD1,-,CASSIRDRGEAFF,TGTGCCAGTAGTATCCGAGACAGGGGGGAAGCTTTCTTT
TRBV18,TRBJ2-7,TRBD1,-,CASRTGGEQYF,TGTGCCAGCCGCACAGGGGGCGAGCAGTACTTC
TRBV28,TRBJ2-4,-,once,CASSLLQGNIQYF,TGTGCCAGCAGTTTACTACAGGGAAACATTCAGTACTTC
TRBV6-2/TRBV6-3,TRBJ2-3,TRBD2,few,CASSYRLTSGTDTQYF,TGTGCCAGCAGTTACAGGTTGACTAGCGGAACAGATACGCAGTATTTT
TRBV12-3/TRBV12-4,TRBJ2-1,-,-,CASRWGTYNEQFF,TGTGCCAGCAGGTGGGGGACCTACAATGAGCAGTTCTTC
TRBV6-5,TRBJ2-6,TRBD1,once,CASGTGGTGANVLTF,TGTGCCTCCGGGACAGGAGGGACTGGGGCCAACGTCCTGACTTTC
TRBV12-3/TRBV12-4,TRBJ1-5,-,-,CASSSWQEAQHF,TGTGCCAGCAGTTCCTGGCAGGAGGCCCAGCATTTT
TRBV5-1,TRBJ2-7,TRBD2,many,CASSLEASGTYEQYF,TGCGCCAGCAGCTTGGAGGCTAGCGGCACCTACGAGCAGTACTTC
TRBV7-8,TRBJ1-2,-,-,CASSVMTDPNYGYTF,TGTGCCAGCAGCGTAATGACAGACCCTAACTATGGCTACACCTTC
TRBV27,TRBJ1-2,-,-,CASSFRAGLNYGYTF,TGTGCCAGCAGTTTCCGGGCAGGGTTAAACTATGGCTACACCTTC
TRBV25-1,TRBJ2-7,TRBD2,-,CASSDSSGFSYEQYF,TGTGCCAGCAGTGACTCTAGCGGTTTTTCCTACGAGCAGTACTTC
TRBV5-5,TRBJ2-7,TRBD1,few,CASSSSGGDRSSYEQYF,TGTGCCAGCAGCTCCTCCGGCGGGGACAGGAGCTCCTACGAGCAGTACTTC
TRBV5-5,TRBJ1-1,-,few,CASSPDSLLRNTEAFF,TGTGCCAGCAGCCCTGACAGCCTATTAAGGAACACTGAAGCTTTCTTT
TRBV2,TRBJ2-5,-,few,CASAVGVETQYF,TGTGCCAGCGCAGTAGGGGTAGAGACCCAGTACTTC
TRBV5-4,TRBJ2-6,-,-,CASRFGGAGANVLTF,TGTGCCAGCAGGTTCGGAGGGGCTGGGGCCAACGTCCTGACTTTC
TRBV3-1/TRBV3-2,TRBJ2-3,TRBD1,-,CASSRDRAPSTDTQYF,TGTGCCAGCAGCCGCGACAGGGCTCCTAGCACAGATACGCAGTATTTT
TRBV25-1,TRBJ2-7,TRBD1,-,CASSEVEGAEGEQYF,TGTGCCAGCAGTGAGGTCGAGGGGGCGGAAGGTGAGCAGTACTTC
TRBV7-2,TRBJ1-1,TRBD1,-,CASSLAGQGAPTEAFF,TGTGCCAGCAGCTTAGCTGGGCAGGGGGCGCCCACTGAAGCTTTCTTT
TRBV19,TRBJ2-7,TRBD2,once,CASSIGAAGGGYEQYF,TGTGCCAGTAGTATAGGGGCGGCGGGAGGAGGATACGAGCAGTACTTC
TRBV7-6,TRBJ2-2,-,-,CASSGARGNTGELFF,TGTGCCAGCAGTGGGGCAAGGGGGAACACCGGGGAGCTGTTTTTT
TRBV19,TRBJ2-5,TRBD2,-,CASSAGDRQETQYF,TGTGCCAGTAGTGCGGGGGATCGGCAAGAGACCCAGTACTTC
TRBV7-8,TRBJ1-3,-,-,CASSLEQIISGNTIYF,TGTGCCAGCAGCTTAGAACAGATAATCTCTGGAAACACCATATATTTT
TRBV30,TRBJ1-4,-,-,CAWRPLGVEKLFF,TGTGCCTGGAGGCCCCTGGGGGTTGAAAAACTGTTTTTT
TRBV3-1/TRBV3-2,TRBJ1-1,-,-,CASSQFVNTEAFF,TGTGCCAGCAGCCAGTTCGTTAACACTGAAGCTTTCTTT
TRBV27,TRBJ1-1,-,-,CASSFLPRQVDMNTEAFF,TGTGCCAGCAGTTTTCTACCGAGACAGGTCGACATGAACACTGAAGCTTTCTTT
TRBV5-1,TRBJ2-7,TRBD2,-,CASSPSSGGTYEQYF,TGCGCCAGCAGCCCCTCTAGCGGGGGAACCTACGAGCAGTACTTC